Below, 21 T cell receptor beta chains from the same sample are listed, as sequenced in a study of yellow fever vaccine responses in identical twins. TCRdb reanalysed the RT-PCR reads using MiXCR and keeps one entry per CDR3 protein. The table shows roughly 15,000 distinct CDR3 sequences, with about four fifths occurring only once. This material consisted of T cells from blood (PBMCs), unsorted or a sorted subset (not recorded which), taken before or after yellow fever vaccination (not recorded which). These receptor sequences come from a woman between 18 and 29 years old who received the yellow fever vaccine.

The V gene is TRBV11-1, the J gene TRBJ2-5; D uncertain. CDR1 is SGHAT and CDR2 is FQDESV in the germline V gene (reference sequence). The length of the CDR3 is 12 residues. V lost 4 bases and J 5 bases, leaving 8 bases between the germline ends. The CDR3 reads CASSYASETQYF. As DNA, the CDR3 is TGTGCCAGCAGCTACGCCTCGGAGACCCAGTACTTC.

The V and J genes are TRBV9 and TRBJ2-5; 7 positions match TRBD1. The CDR3 loop spans 14 amino acids. J lost 1 base, V lost 3 bases, and 3 bases had no gene match. The germline V gene has CDR1 SGDLS and CDR2 YYNGEE. The CDR3 DNA reads as TGTGCCAGCAGCGCCCACAGGGGCCAAGAGACCCAGTACTTC. Translating gives CASSAHRGQETQYF. The whole variable domain, filled in from reference TRBV9 and TRBJ2-5, reads DSGVTQTPKHLITATGQRVTLRCSPRSGDLSVYWYQQSLDQGLQFLIQYYNGEERAKGNILERFSAQQFPDLHSELNLSSLELGDSALYFCASSAHRGQETQYFGPGTRLLVL.

V gene TRBV19 combines with J gene TRBJ1-5; perhaps TRBD1 as D (5 bases). CDR1 is LNHDA, CDR2 SQIVND, per germline (reference sequence). V lost 7 bases and J lost 7, with 11 bases in between. The CDR3 is made up of 12 amino acids. The chain's CDR3 is CASTGGGQPQHF. CDR3 DNA sequence: TGTGCCAGTACCGGGGGGGGACAGCCCCAGCATTTT.

This clonotype appeared once. The V call is TRBV7-3, the J call TRBJ2-1, with D perhaps matching TRBD1 or TRBD2 (5 bases each). The CDR3 covers 16 residues. Trimming cost V 0 bases and J 9 bases, with 18 bases left between them. The germline CDR1 and CDR2 sequences are SGHTA and FQGTGA. DNA for the CDR3: TGTGCCAGCAGCTTAACGGGACCGTCTGGAGTCGGTGAGCAGTTCTTC. Its translation is CASSLTGPSGVGEQFF.

CDR3 in amino acids: CSARDRGGRDYGYTF. The CDR3 coding sequence is TGCAGTGCTAGAGATCGCGGGGGGCGCGACTATGGCTACACCTTC. This chain joins TRBV20-1 and TRBJ1-2, with TRBD1 as a possible D gene (6 bases). The CDR3 sequence is 15 residues long. The V and J ends lost 0 bases and 3 bases respectively, with 14 bases between them. The V gene's germline CDR1 is DFQATT and CDR2 SNEGSKA (reference sequence).

V gene TRBV4-1 combines with J gene TRBJ1-5; D remains ambiguous. Trimming took 1 base from V and 3 from J, leaving 7 bases between them. This CDR3 region has 14 residues. Germline assignment: CDR1 MGHRA and CDR2 YSYEKL. DNA for the CDR3: TGCGCCAGCAGCCAAGCGATGGTCAATCAGCCCCAGCATTTT. Translated: CASSQAMVNQPQHF.

V usage is TRBV7-3 and J usage is TRBJ2-1; 7 bases fit TRBD2. Unmatched junction bases numbered 8, after V lost 4 bases and J lost 8 bases. Per the germline V gene, CDR1 is SGHTA and CDR2 is FQGTGA. The CDR3 is made up of 14 amino acids. The CDR3 sequence: CASSYSGIIDEQFF. The CDR3 DNA reads TGTGCCAGCAGCTACAGCGGGATCATCGATGAGCAGTTCTTC.

The V and J genes are TRBV24-1 and TRBJ2-1, with 9 bases aligning to TRBD1. Germline CDR1 KGHDR, CDR2 SFDVKD. This CDR3 has 12 amino acids. V was pared by 9 bases and J by 6 bases, with 2 bases of the junction left unmatched. CDR3 DNA sequence: TGTGCCACCCGGGACAGGGTCAATGAGCAGTTCTTC. Its translation: CATRDRVNEQFF.

The rearrangement uses TRBV9 and TRBJ2-3; tentative D call: TRBD2 (6 bases). This CDR3 contains 16 residues. Trimming shortened V by 0 bases and J by 5 bases, and 16 bases separated the two germline ends. Germline loops: CDR1 SGDLS, CDR2 YYNGEE. The CDR3 protein is CASSVDGGRWEDTQYF. The CDR3 region has the DNA TGTGCCAGCAGCGTAGATGGAGGGAGGTGGGAAGATACGCAGTATTTT.

The chain couples TRBV7-2 to TRBJ1-1; tentative D call: TRBD1 (6 bases). The germline CDR1 and CDR2 sequences are SGHTA and FQGNSA. V dropped 2 bases and J dropped 11 bases, with 15 bases sitting between them. This CDR3 is built from 13 residues. Here the CDR3 DNA reads TGTGCCAGCAGCTTATTTGAGGGACAAGAGGCTTTCTTT. It encodes CASSLFEGQEAFF.

CDR3 region: CASSLMSLGETQYF. CDR3 DNA sequence: TGTGCCAGCAGCTTAATGAGCCTAGGAGAGACCCAGTACTTC. The chain combines TRBV7-2 with TRBJ2-5, with D unclear. This CDR3 has 14 amino acids. The germline CDR1 and CDR2 sequences are SGHTA and FQGNSA. V lost 2 bases, J lost 4 bases, and 11 bases lay in between.

This chain uses TRBV13 with TRBJ1-6, with 7 bases aligning to TRBD1. The germline V gene has CDR1 PRHDT and CDR2 FYEKMQ (reference sequence). Trimming removed 6 bases from V and 9 bases from J; junction bases left unmatched: 5. The CDR3 length is 13 residues. CDR3 protein: CASRKQGFSPLHF. In DNA form, the CDR3 reads TGTGCCAGCAGGAAACAGGGGTTTTCACCCCTCCACTTT.

The rearrangement uses TRBV20-1 and TRBJ1-5, with 9 bases lining up with TRBD1. The CDR3 totals 13 residues. Germline CDR1 is DFQATT and CDR2 is SNEGSKA (reference sequence). J gave up 6 bases and V 3 bases, and 3 bases lay outside the gene matches. CDR3 bases: TGCAGTGCTAGGAGGGACAGGGTTCAGCCCCAGCATTTT. Translating it yields CSARRDRVQPQHF.

There are a few counts of this clonotype. The gene calls are TRBV13 and TRBJ2-1; D not resolved. The CDR3 is 14 residues long. Deletions cut 5 bases from V and 0 bases from J, with 8 bases between. Germline CDR1 and CDR2: PRHDT and FYEKMQ (reference sequence). The CDR3 coding sequence is TGTGCCAGCAGCCTCAGGAGCTCCTACAATGAGCAGTTCTTC. Translated: CASSLRSSYNEQFF.

This clonotype was counted a single time. The chain combines TRBV11-3 with TRBJ1-1, with D uncertain. Trimming stripped 7 bases from V and 4 bases from J, with 19 bases between. The CDR3 extends over 15 amino acids. The germline CDR1 and CDR2 sequences are SGHNT and YENEEA. CDR3 in DNA: TGTGCCAGCACCACCGAAGCGGGGTTTGGCACTGAAGCTTTCTTT. As protein: CASTTEAGFGTEAFF.

The V and J genes are TRBV18 and TRBJ1-4; 11 bases agree with TRBD1. Germline trimming cut 3 bases from V and 8 bases from J; bases unmatched to any gene: 5. This CDR3 has 15 residues. Germline V gene lookup returns CDR1 KGHSH and CDR2 LQKENI. CDR3 bases: TGTGCCAGCTCACCGTCTGGACAGGGGGCCGAAAAACTGTTTTTT. The encoded protein is CASSPSGQGAEKLFF.

The gene calls are TRBV13 and TRBJ2-3; D gene unclear. Germline lookup yields CDR1 PRHDT and CDR2 FYEKMQ (reference sequence). The CDR3 totals 14 residues. Trimming took off 6 bases at V and 6 bases at J, with 16 bases between the two ends. CDR3 sequence reads: CASRTLIAGDTQYF. The DNA of the CDR3 is TGTGCCAGCAGGACCCTGATAGCTGGGGATACGCAGTATTTT.

The V and J genes are TRBV4-2 and TRBJ2-5; D not certain. This CDR3 has 14 amino acids. The germline CDR1 and CDR2 sequences are LGHNA and YNFKEQ. With 3 bases removed from V and 4 bases from J, the gap between germline ends came to 12 bases. The CDR3 reads CASSQGNTGETQYF. The DNA of the CDR3 is TGTGCCAGCAGCCAGGGGAACACGGGAGAGACCCAGTACTTC.

This clonotype occurred once. The V call is TRBV20-1, the J call TRBJ1-2; 10 nucleotides agree with TRBD1. The germline V gene encodes CDR1 DFQATT and CDR2 SNEGSKA (reference sequence). The CDR3 has 13 residues. V shed 6 bases, J shed 6 bases, and the junction held 7 bases outside the gene matches. For the CDR3, the DNA is TGCAGTGCCCTGACAGGGGGCCGGGATGGCTACACCTTC. It encodes CSALTGGRDGYTF.

J is TRBJ2-4 and V is TRBV2; D may correspond to TRBD1 or TRBD2 (5 bases each). The CDR3 length is 14 residues. Germline CDR1 is SNHLY and CDR2 is FYNNEI. V was trimmed by 2 bases and J by 7 bases, leaving 12 bases between them. The CDR3 region is CASSELGRENIQYF. CDR3 nucleotides: TGTGCCAGCAGTGAACTGGGCAGGGAGAACATTCAGTACTTC.

The chain uses TRBV11-2 and TRBJ2-4; D is unclear. The germline gives CDR1 SGHAT, CDR2 FQNNGV. This CDR3 is 15 amino acids long. V lost 7 bases to trimming and J lost 1 base, with 14 bases between them. The CDR3, as DNA: TGTGCCAGCACCCGGCCTTCGGATGCCAAAAACATTCAGTACTTC. Translation: CASTRPSDAKNIQYF.